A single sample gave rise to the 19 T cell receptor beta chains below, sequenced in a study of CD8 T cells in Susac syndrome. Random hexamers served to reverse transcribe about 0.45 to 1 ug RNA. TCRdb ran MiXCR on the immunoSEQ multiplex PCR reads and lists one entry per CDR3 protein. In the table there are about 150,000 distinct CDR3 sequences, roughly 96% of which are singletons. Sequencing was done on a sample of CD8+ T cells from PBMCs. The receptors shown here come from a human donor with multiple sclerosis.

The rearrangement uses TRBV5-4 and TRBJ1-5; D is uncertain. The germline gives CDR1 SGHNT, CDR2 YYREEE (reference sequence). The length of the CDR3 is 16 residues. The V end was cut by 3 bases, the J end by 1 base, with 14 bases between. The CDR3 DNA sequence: TGTGCCAGCAGCTCTTATGGACCCGGGAGCAATCAGCCCCAGCATTTT. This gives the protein CASSSYGPGSNQPQHF.

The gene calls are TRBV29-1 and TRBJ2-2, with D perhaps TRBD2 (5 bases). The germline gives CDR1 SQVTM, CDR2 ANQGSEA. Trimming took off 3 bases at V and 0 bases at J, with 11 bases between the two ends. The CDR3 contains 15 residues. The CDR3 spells CSVEEARTNTGELFF. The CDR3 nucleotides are TGCAGCGTTGAGGAGGCGCGGACGAACACCGGGGAGCTGTTTTTT.

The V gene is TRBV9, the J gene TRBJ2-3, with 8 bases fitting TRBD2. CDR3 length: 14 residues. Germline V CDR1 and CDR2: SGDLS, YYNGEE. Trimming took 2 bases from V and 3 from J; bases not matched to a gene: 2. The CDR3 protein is CASSVERGTDTQYF. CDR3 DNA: TGTGCCAGCAGCGTGGAGCGGGGGACAGATACGCAGTATTTT. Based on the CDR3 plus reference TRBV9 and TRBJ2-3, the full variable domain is DSGVTQTPKHLITATGQRVTLRCSPRSGDLSVYWYQQSLDQGLQFLIQYYNGEERAKGNILERFSAQQFPDLHSELNLSSLELGDSALYFCASSVERGTDTQYFGPGTRLTVL.

DNA of the CDR3: TGTGCCAGCAGCTTCACAGGGATGGAGCAGTTCTTC. Residues: CASSFTGMEQFF. V and J are TRBV5-6 and TRBJ2-1; a possible D gene is TRBD1 (6 bases). V lost 2 bases and J 10 bases, leaving 10 bases between the germline ends. Germline lookup yields CDR1 SGHDT and CDR2 YYEEEE. CDR3 size: 12 residues.

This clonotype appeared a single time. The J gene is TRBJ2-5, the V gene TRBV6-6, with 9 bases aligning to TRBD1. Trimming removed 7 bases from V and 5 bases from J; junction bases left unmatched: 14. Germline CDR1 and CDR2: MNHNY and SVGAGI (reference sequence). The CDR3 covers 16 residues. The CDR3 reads CASIILRDRDSETQYF. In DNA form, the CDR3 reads TGTGCCAGCATCATCCTCCGGGACAGGGACTCCGAGACCCAGTACTTC.

The CDR3 region has the DNA TGTGCCAGCAGCCGACAGGGGAACGAGCAGTACTTC. Protein: CASSRQGNEQYF. The chain links TRBV7-9 to TRBJ2-7; 8 positions agree with TRBD1. The germline gives CDR1 SEHNR, CDR2 FQNEAQ (reference sequence). CDR3 length: 12 residues. V was pared by 5 bases and J by 5 bases, with 2 bases of the junction left unmatched.

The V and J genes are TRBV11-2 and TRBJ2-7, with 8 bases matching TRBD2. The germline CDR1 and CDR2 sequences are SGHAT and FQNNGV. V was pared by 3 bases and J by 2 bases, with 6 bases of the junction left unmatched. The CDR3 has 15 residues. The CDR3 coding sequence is TGTGCCAGCAGCTTCGGCACTAGCGGAACCTACGAGCAGTACTTC. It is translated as CASSFGTSGTYEQYF. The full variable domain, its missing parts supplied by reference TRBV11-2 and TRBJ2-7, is EAGVAQSPRYKIIEKRQSVAFWCNPISGHATLYWYQQILGQGPKLLIQFQNNGVVDDSQLPKDRFSAERLKGVDSTLKIQPAKLEDSAVYLCASSFGTSGTYEQYFGPGTRLTVT.

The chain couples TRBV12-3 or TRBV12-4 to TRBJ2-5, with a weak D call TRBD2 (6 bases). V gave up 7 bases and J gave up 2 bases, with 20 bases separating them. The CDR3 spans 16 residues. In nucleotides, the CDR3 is TGTGCCAGCATGGCGGGATTCGCTCCCCCTCAAGAGACCCAGTACTTC. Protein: CASMAGFAPPQETQYF.

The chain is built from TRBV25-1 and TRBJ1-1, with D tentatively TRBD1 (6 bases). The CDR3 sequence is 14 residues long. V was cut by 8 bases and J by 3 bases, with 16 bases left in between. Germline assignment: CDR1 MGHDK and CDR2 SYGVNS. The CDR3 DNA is TGTGCCAGCGGACCGGGACACCGGGACACTGAAGCTTTCTTT. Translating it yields CASGPGHRDTEAFF.

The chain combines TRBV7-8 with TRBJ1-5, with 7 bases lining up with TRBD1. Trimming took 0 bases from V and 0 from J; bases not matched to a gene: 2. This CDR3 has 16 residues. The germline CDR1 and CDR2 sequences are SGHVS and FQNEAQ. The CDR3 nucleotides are TGTGCCAGCAGCTTAGCGCACAGGGGTAGCAATCAGCCCCAGCATTTT. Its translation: CASSLAHRGSNQPQHF.

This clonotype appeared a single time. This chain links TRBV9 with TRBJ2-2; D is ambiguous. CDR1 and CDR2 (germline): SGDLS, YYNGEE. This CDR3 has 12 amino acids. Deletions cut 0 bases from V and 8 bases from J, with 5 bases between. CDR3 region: CASSVGRGELFF. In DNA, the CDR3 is TGTGCCAGCAGCGTAGGACGGGGGGAGCTGTTTTTT.

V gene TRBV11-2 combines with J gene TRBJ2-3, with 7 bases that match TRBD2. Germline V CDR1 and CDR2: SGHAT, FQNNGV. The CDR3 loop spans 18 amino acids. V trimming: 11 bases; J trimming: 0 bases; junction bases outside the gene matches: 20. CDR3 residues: CAPGGGGTNRPSTDTQYF. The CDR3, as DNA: TGTGCCCCCGGTGGGGGGGGTACGAATAGACCTAGCACAGATACGCAGTATTTT.

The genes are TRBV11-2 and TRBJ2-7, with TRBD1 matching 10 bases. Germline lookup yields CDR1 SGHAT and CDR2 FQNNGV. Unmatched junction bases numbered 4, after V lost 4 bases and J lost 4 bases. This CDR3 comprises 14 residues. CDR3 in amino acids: CASSWDRGGYEQYF. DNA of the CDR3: TGTGCCAGCAGCTGGGACAGGGGAGGGTACGAGCAGTACTTC.

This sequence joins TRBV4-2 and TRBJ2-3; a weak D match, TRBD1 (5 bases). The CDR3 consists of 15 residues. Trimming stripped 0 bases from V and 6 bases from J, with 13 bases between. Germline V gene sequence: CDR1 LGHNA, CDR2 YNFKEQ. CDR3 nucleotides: TGTGCCAGCAGCCAAGATGGCTTGAACAGGGATACGCAGTATTTT. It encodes CASSQDGLNRDTQYF.

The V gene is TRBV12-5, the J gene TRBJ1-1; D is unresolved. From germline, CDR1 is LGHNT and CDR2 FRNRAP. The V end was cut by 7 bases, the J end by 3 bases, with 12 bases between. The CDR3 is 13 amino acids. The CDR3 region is CASARRGHTEAFF. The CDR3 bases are TGTGCTAGTGCCCGAAGAGGGCACACTGAAGCTTTCTTT. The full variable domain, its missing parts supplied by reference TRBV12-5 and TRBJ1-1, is DARVTQTPRHKVTEMGQEVTMRCQPILGHNTVFWYRQTMMQGLELLAYFRNRAPLDDSGMPKDRFSAEMPDATLATLKIQPSEPRDSAVYFCASARRGHTEAFFGQGTRLTVV.

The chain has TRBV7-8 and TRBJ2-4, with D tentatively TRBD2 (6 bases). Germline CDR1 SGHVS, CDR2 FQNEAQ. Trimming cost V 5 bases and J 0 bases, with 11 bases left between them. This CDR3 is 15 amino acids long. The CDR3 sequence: CASSPRGLAKNIQYF. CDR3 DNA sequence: TGTGCCAGCAGCCCTAGGGGACTAGCCAAAAACATTCAGTACTTC.

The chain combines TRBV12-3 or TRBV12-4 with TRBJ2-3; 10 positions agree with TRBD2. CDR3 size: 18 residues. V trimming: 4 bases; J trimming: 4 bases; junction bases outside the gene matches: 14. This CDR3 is CASSSPPGTSAGSDTQYF. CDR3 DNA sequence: TGTGCCAGCAGTTCACCACCCGGGACTAGCGCCGGGTCAGATACGCAGTATTTT.

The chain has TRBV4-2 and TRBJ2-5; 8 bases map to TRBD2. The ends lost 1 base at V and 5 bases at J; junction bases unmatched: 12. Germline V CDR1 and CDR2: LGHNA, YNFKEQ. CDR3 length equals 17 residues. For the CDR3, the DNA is TGTGCCAGCAGCCAAGGTTTCGCGCGGGGGGCTATGGAGACCCAGTACTTC. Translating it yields CASSQGFARGAMETQYF.

The DNA of the CDR3 is TGCAGTGCTAGAGTTAGTCAGCAAGAGACCCAGTACTTC. Translated: CSARVSQQETQYF. This chain connects TRBV20-1 to TRBJ2-5; D gene ambiguous. V lost 1 base and J lost 2, with 8 bases in between. Germline V gene data show CDR1 as DFQATT and CDR2 as SNEGSKA (reference sequence). The CDR3 is 13 residues long.